This T cell receptor (beta chain) was sequenced during a study of T-cell reconstitution after alpha-beta-depleted transplantation in children. Broader study findings: T-cell numbers and diversity one year post-transplant derived largely from freshly generated T cells. Several hundred graft clones that had expanded were reportedly the source of alpha-beta T cells about two months after transplant. At day 60, the high TCRbeta diversity found in some patients originated from recipient T cells and thymic progenitors that had survived.

Germline V lookup: CDR1 SGHTA, CDR2 FQGNSA. V was pared by 2 bases and J by 4 bases, with 6 bases of the junction left unmatched. The CDR3 is made up of 15 amino acids. This clonotype was seen repeatedly, ten times or more. Antigen unknown. Unique molecular identifiers were used in preparing the TCRbeta library. MiXCR was run by TCRdb on the PCR reads, yielding one entry per CDR3 protein. The sample holds fewer than 700,000 distinct CDR3 sequences, more than 20% seen once. Sequences were derived from PBMCs, mostly from graft donor cells, sampled 360 days after TCRalphabeta/CD19-depleted stem cell transplant. This chain uses TRBV7-2 with TRBJ2-3; TRBD2 matches at 7 bases. The receptor comes from a boy in the first two years of life who had a stem cell transplant for acute myeloid leukemia, so the T cells may come from the graft donor. Here the CDR3 reads CASSLNGGLADTQYF. The CDR3 DNA is TGTGCCAGCAGCTTAAACGGGGGGTTAGCAGATACGCAGTATTTT.